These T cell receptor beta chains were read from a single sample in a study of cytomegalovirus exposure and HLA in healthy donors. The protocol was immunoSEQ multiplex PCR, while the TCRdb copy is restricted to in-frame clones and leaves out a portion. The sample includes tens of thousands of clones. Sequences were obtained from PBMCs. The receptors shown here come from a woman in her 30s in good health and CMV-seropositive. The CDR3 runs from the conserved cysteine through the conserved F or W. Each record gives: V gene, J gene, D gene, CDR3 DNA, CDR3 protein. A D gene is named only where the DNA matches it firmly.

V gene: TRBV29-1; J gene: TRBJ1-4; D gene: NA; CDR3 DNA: TGCAGCGCGGGGGACTCTAATGAAAAACTGTTTTTT; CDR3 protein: CSAGDSNEKLFF
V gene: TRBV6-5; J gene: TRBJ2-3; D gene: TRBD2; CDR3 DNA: TGTGCCAGCGCGGGAGAGACAGATACGCAGTATTTT; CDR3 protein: CASAGETDTQYF
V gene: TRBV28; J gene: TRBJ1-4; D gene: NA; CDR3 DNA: TGTGCCAGCAAGGGGGGGCATCCACAAAGTAATGAAAAACTGTTTTTT; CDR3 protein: CASKGGHPQSNEKLFF
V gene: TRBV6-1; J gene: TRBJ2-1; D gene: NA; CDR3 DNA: TGTGCCAGCAGTGACCGCGGGACCCTTTCGGTAAATGAGCAGTTCTTC; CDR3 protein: CASSDRGTLSVNEQFF
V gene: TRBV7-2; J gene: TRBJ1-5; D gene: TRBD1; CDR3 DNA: TGTGCCAGCAGCCCGGGACAGGGAAAACAGCCCCAGCATTTT; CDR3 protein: CASSPGQGKQPQHF
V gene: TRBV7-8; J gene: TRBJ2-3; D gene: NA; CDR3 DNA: TGTGCCAGCAGCTCTAGAGTCAGCACAGATACGCAGTATTTT; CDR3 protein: CASSSRVSTDTQYF
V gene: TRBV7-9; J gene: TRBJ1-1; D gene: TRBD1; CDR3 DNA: TGTGCCAGCAGCTTCCTACAGGGGACCTTGAACACTGAAGCTTTCTTT; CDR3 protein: CASSFLQGTLNTEAFF
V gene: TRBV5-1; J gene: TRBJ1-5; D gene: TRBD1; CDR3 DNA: TGCGCCAGCAGCTGGGGGGACAGGGGGCCCGATCAGCCCCAGCATTTT; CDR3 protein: CASSWGDRGPDQPQHF
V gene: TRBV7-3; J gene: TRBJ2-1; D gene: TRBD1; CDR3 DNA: TGTGCCAGCAGCCCTAATCAGGGGGCCCGTAATGAGCAGTTCTTC; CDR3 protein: CASSPNQGARNEQFF
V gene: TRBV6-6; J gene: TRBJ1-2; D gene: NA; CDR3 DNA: TGTGCCAGCAGTACTTTGGATCTGGGGGGTTATGGCTACACCTTC; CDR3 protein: CASSTLDLGGYGYTF
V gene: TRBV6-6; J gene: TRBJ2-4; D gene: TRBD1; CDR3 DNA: TGTGCCAGCAGCGCCACAGGGGTCTACATTCAGTACTTC; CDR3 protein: CASSATGVYIQYF
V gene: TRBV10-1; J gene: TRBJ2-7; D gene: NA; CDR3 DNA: TGCGCCAGCAGCGGGGGACTGTCCTACGAGCAGTACTTC; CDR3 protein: CASSGGLSYEQYF
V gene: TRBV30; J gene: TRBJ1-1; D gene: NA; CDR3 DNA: TGTGCCTGGAGTCGGGGTGTCATGAACACTGAAGCTTTCTTT; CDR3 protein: CAWSRGVMNTEAFF
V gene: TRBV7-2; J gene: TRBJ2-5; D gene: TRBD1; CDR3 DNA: TGTGCCAGCAGCCGAGGGACAGTCCAAGAGACCCAGTACTTC; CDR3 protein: CASSRGTVQETQYF
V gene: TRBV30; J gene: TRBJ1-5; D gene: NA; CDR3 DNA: TGTGCCTTATCATTCGGGATTGGCAATCAGCACCAGCATTTT; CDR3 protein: CALSFGIGNQHQHF
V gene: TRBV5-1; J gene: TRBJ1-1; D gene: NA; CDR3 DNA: TGCGCCAGCGGGGGGGTGGTGAACACTGAAGCTTTCTTT; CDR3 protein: CASGGVVNTEAFF
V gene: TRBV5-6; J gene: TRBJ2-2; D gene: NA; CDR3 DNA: TGTGCCAGCAGCTTAACGTACGGCGGTGGCGGGGAGCTGTTTTTT; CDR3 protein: CASSLTYGGGGELFF
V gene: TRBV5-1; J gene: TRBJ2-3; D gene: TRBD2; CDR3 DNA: TGCGCCAGCAGCTTCCCAGTAGCGGGAGGACCAAGCGATACGCAGTATTTT; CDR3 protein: CASSFPVAGGPSDTQYF
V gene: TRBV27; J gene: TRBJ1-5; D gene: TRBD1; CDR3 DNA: TGTGCCAGCAGAGCAGGGGGTCATCAGCCCCAGCATTTT; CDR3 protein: CASRAGGHQPQHF
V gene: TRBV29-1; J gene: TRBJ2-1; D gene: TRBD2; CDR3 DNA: TGCAGCGTGGAGCCAGGACTAGCGGGGGGGTACAATGAGCAGTTCTTC; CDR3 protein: CSVEPGLAGGYNEQFF
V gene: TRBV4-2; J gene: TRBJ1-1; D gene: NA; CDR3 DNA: TGTGCCAGCAGCCAAGGTTTAGAAGCTTTCTTT; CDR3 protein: CASSQGLEAFF